The sequence of this T cell receptor beta chain was determined in a study of blood T cell repertoires in COVID-19. The wider study: Donors in the United States, Italy and Spain gave samples during acute or convalescent COVID-19. In each case, the material was cDNA or gDNA derived from T cells, B-cell-depleted T cells, or PBMCs.

This clone was detected only once. The Seattle patients joined while their infection was active and were tracked longitudinally afterward. This CDR3 has 15 residues. The junction had 9 bases not matched to a gene; V was cut back by 3 bases and J by 5 bases. CDR1 is MDHEN, CDR2 SYDVKM, per germline. Methods used by the authors: Reference gene primer amplification gave nucleated cell count estimates. Only in-frame clones appear in the TCRdb table, and some are missing; sequencing was by immunoSEQ multiplex PCR. From that table come the V and J calls and clone size; the DNA was used to work out D and trimming. The sample carries roughly 410,000 clones, 75% to 90% recorded once.

V gene TRBV28 combines with J gene TRBJ1-1, with 7 positions matching TRBD1. This sequence was found in a woman in her thirties or forties with COVID-19, enrolled during active disease. The sample taken for sequencing was peripheral blood. CDR3 sequence reads: CASSFFTGVGTEAFF. The DNA for the CDR3 is TGTGCCAGCAGTTTCTTTACAGGGGTAGGGACTGAAGCTTTCTTT.